The sequence of this T cell receptor (beta chain) was determined in a study of blood T cells in healthy people across ages. Study-level background: Every two T cells gave about one barcoded beta molecule via template switching.

The CDR3 is made up of 15 amino acids. The ends lost 5 bases at V and 6 bases at J; junction bases unmatched: 13. Germline V lookup: CDR1 LGHNA, CDR2 YNFKEQ. It was with a sample-barcoded 5' primer and a J-beta primer mix that a second PCR of roughly 7 to 11 cycles was run. TCRdb independently ran MiXCR on the 5' RACE reads; one entry per CDR3 protein. The sample holds hundreds of thousands of distinct CDR3 sequences, 49% seen once. The specimen was blood. The gene calls are TRBV4-2 and TRBJ2-7; TRBD1 agrees at 7 bases. The TCR was taken from an older woman in good health. CDR3 amino acids: CASSEPDRVLGEQYF. Here the CDR3 DNA reads TGTGCCAGCAGCGAACCCGACAGGGTACTGGGCGAGCAGTACTTC.